Below are 24 T cell receptor beta chains sequenced from a single sample in a study of T cells in Graves' hyperthyroidism and ophthalmopathy (dated by TCRdb to about 2019). Libraries came from multiplex PCR. Sequencing instrument: Illumina HiSeq 2000. TCR beta CDR3 regions were amplified from RNA transcripts. For the first round of RT-PCR on the TCR CDR3, the HTBI primer set was used together with the Qiagen OneStep RT-PCR kit. TCRdb applied fastp at Q25 and MiXCR to the public reads, then kept only in-frame beta chains. Here each entry gathers all rows of one CDR3 protein and keeps the most common genes and DNA. Here the sample has 530,000 or so distinct CDR3 sequences; 15% to 20% occur a single time. 17% of the sample is in the top ten clones. The sequenced sample consisted of blood. The receptors derive from a woman aged 18-30 years with Graves' ophthalmopathy.

This clonotype was seen only a few times. The CDR3 coding sequence is TGTGCCAGCAGTATCTCAGAGTTGGGGAATACGGGGAATGAAAAACTGTTTTTT. Its protein product is CASSISELGNTGNEKLFF. The chain couples TRBV2 to TRBJ1-4; D is uncertain. Trimming stripped 5 bases from V and 5 bases from J, with 24 bases between. This CDR3 has 18 residues. In germline, CDR1 is SNHLY, CDR2 FYNNEI.

This sequence joins TRBV2 and TRBJ2-1, with D perhaps given as TRBD1 or TRBD2 (5 bases each). CDR3 length: 17 residues. The germline gives CDR1 SNHLY, CDR2 FYNNEI. Trimming stripped 2 bases from V and 0 bases from J, with 14 bases between. The CDR3 is CASSESGASSSYNEQFF. CDR3 sequence (DNA): TGTGCCAGCAGTGAATCCGGGGCTTCAAGCTCCTACAATGAGCAGTTCTTC.

This clonotype was seen ten or more times. The chain carries TRBV24-1 and TRBJ1-5, with 7 nucleotides matching TRBD1. CDR1 is KGHDR and CDR2 is SFDVKD in the germline V gene. This CDR3 has 15 amino acids. J gave up 2 bases and V 0 bases, and 0 bases lay outside the gene matches. CDR3 nucleotide sequence: TGTGCCACCAGTGATTTGACAGGGGGCAATCAGCCCCAGCATTTT. Its translation: CATSDLTGGNQPQHF.

This clonotype was seen at least ten times. This chain uses TRBV5-1 with TRBJ2-1; no clear D. CDR1 SGHRS and CDR2 YFSETQ come from the germline V gene. V lost 5 bases, J lost 4 bases, and 16 bases lay in between. This CDR3 comprises 15 residues. The CDR3: CASRLTLPTYNEQFF. The CDR3 bases are TGCGCCAGCAGGCTGACTCTCCCGACTTACAATGAGCAGTTCTTC.

Worth noting for this clonotype: Just one base apart from a much larger clone, this may be a read error. This rearrangement joins TRBV3-1 to TRBJ1-1, with no clear D. CDR3 length: 13 amino acids. Germline CDR1 reads LGHDT; CDR2 reads YNNKEL (reference sequence). In DNA form, the CDR3 reads TGTGACAGCAGCCAAGACGGCCGCACTGAAGCTTTCTTT. Protein: CDSSQDGRTEAFF.

Concerning this clonotype: The conserved phenylalanine or tryptophan normally closing the CDR3 is absent here, so this likely arose from a read error. CDR3 region: CASSLWGNTEAFL. The DNA of the CDR3 is TGCGCCAGCAGCCTCTGGGGGAACACTGAAGCTTTCCTT. The chain uses TRBV5-1 and TRBJ1-1; D gene uncertain. With 4 bases removed from V and 1 base from J, the gap between germline ends came to 8 bases. Germline CDR1 SGHRS, CDR2 YFSETQ. The CDR3 totals 13 residues.

The V gene is TRBV20-1, the J gene TRBJ2-1; 12 positions agree with TRBD2. The trim removed 5 bases at V and 7 bases at J, leaving 12 bases unmatched. The CDR3 length is 16 residues. Germline CDR1 is DFQATT and CDR2 is SNEGSKA (reference sequence). CDR3 region: CSAAATSGSRKNEQFF. The DNA for the CDR3 is TGCAGTGCTGCGGCGACTAGCGGGAGTCGGAAGAATGAGCAGTTCTTC.

This clonotype came up a few times. This rearrangement joins TRBV27 to TRBJ1-5; D not certain. CDR3 length: 14 amino acids. Trimming took 0 bases from V and 5 from J, leaving 8 bases between them. Germline V gives CDR1 MNHEY, CDR2 SMNVEV (reference sequence). The CDR3 DNA is TGTGCCAGCAGTTTATCGTCCAGTGATCAGCCCCAGCATTTT. It translates to CASSLSSSDQPQHF.

This clonotype was found a few times. The CDR3 coding sequence is TGTGCCAGCACTCAGTACGAGGGGGCGGGTACGCAGTATTTT. Protein: CASTQYEGAGTQYF. The rearrangement uses TRBV6-1 and TRBJ2-3, with 7 nucleotides matching TRBD1. There are 14 residues in the CDR3. Germline V gives CDR1 MNHNS, CDR2 SASEGT. Losses at the gene ends were 7 bases for V and 8 bases for J; bases not matched to a gene: 12.

This clonotype has ten or more counts. V and J are TRBV2 and TRBJ2-3, with D possibly being TRBD1 (6 bases). Trimming pared 9 bases from V and 0 bases from J, leaving 10 bases between. Germline loops: CDR1 SNHLY, CDR2 FYNNEI. The CDR3 runs to 13 residues. As DNA, the CDR3 is TGTGCCAGGGACAGACTTAGCACAGATACGCAGTATTTT. Encoded protein: CARDRLSTDTQYF.

The table lists this clonotype with many counts. The chain joins TRBV7-2 to TRBJ1-5; no firm D call. The CDR3 runs 14 residues. Between the trimmed V and J ends, which lost 1 base and 5 bases, there was a span of 9 bases. CDR1 is SGHTA, CDR2 FQGNSA, per germline. The CDR3, as DNA: TGTGCCAGCAGCTTAGTCGCCGGAGATCAGCCCCAGCATTTT. Encoded protein: CASSLVAGDQPQHF.

This clonotype has just a few counts. The chain combines TRBV29-1 with TRBJ2-7; TRBD2 aligns across 10 bases. V lost 7 bases, J lost 2 bases, and 5 bases stayed unmatched. Germline V CDR1 and CDR2: SQVTM, ANQGSEA. CDR3 length: 13 amino acids. CDR3: CSARAGGPYEQYF. CDR3 bases: TGCAGCGCCAGAGCGGGAGGGCCCTACGAGCAGTACTTC.

This clonotype was detected many times. V is TRBV12-3 or TRBV12-4 and J is TRBJ1-5; the D gene is possibly TRBD1 (6 bases). This CDR3 is 13 amino acids long. The V end lost 8 bases, the J end lost 4 bases, and 12 bases lay between the germline ends. CDR3 residues: CASGRQENQPQHF. DNA of the CDR3: TGTGCCAGCGGAAGACAGGAAAATCAGCCCCAGCATTTT.

This chain uses TRBV7-9 with TRBJ2-1; D remains unclear. The germline V and J ends were trimmed by 5 bases and 6 bases, with 17 bases remaining between them. The CDR3 sequence is 15 residues long. Germline loops: CDR1 SEHNR, CDR2 FQNEAQ (reference sequence). The CDR3 here is CASSLGGESINEQFF. CDR3 nucleotides: TGTGCCAGCAGCCTAGGTGGTGAAAGTATCAATGAGCAGTTCTTC.

The table lists this clonotype with a few counts. The J gene is TRBJ2-1, the V gene TRBV28, with TRBD2 matching over 10 bases. Germline values: CDR1 MDHEN, CDR2 SYDVKM. The V and J ends lost 7 bases and 4 bases, in that order; junction bases with no gene match: 16. This CDR3 region has 18 residues. This CDR3 reads CASTSWSSGGGRYNEQFF. The CDR3 region has the DNA TGTGCCAGCACTTCTTGGTCTAGCGGGGGCGGGAGGTACAATGAGCAGTTCTTC. The full variable domain, in which reference TRBV28 and TRBJ2-1 provide the parts outside the CDR3, is DVKVTQSSRYLVKRTGEKVFLECVQDMDHENMFWYRQDPGLGLRLIYFSYDVKMKEKGDIPEGYSVSREKKERFSLILESASTNQTSMYLCASTSWSSGGGRYNEQFFGPGTRLTVL.

The sample holds a few counts of this clonotype. The rearrangement links TRBV5-1 to TRBJ2-7; 7 nucleotides align to TRBD2. This CDR3 is built from 14 residues. After removal of 4 bases from V and 1 base from J, the junction contained 5 bases not matched to a gene. Germline values: CDR1 SGHRS, CDR2 YFSETQ. CDR3 nucleotide sequence: TGCGCCAGCAGCATCCAGCGGGATTCCTACGAGCAGTACTTC. Encoded protein: CASSIQRDSYEQYF. The variable domain in full, completed from reference TRBV5-1 and TRBJ2-7, reads KAGVTQTPRYLIKTRGQQVTLSCSPISGHRSVSWYQQTPGQGLQFLFEYFSETQRNKGNFPGRFSGRQFSNSRSEMNVSTLELGDSALYLCASSIQRDSYEQYFGPGTRLTVT.

At least ten counts were recorded for this clonotype. The chain recombines TRBV28 with TRBJ2-1; possible D gene TRBD1, 7 bases. The CDR3 covers 15 residues. V lost 2 bases and J 7 bases, leaving 15 bases between the germline ends. Germline V CDR1 and CDR2: MDHEN, SYDVKM. The CDR3 nucleotides are TGTGCCAGCAGTTTAACAGGGGTGGCGGGGAATGAGCAGTTCTTC. Encoded protein: CASSLTGVAGNEQFF.

This clonotype has at least ten counts. The chain combines TRBV10-3 with TRBJ1-1, with 7 bases that match TRBD1. The CDR3 totals 15 residues. J lost 5 bases, V lost 5 bases, and 11 bases had no gene match. Germline V gene lookup returns CDR1 ENHRY and CDR2 SYGVKD. In DNA, the CDR3 is TGTGCCATCAGTCCAGGGGGGGGGCTGGGGACTGAAGCTTTCTTT. This gives the protein CAISPGGGLGTEAFF.

This clonotype was counted between two and nine times. With a much larger clone just one base away, this may be a read error. The chain has TRBV28 and TRBJ2-7; 8 bases are a match to TRBD1. Germline V gene sequence: CDR1 MDHEN, CDR2 SYDVKM. The CDR3 consists of 18 residues. Losses at the gene ends were 4 bases for V and 5 bases for J; bases not matched to a gene: 19. CDR3 region: CASSSSLIPGQGPHEQYF. The CDR3 DNA reads TGTGCCAGCAGTTCCTCTCTTATCCCCGGACAGGGCCCACACGAGCAGTACTTC. Full variable domain (missing parts from reference TRBV28 and TRBJ2-7): DVKVTQSSRYLVKRTGEKVFLECVQDMDHENMFWYRQDPGLGLRLIYFSYDVKMKEKGDIPEGYSVSREKKERFSLILESASTNQTSMYLCASSSSLIPGQGPHEQYFGPGTRLTVT.

Points on this clonotype: It may be a read error: a sequence one base away is much more abundant. The chain joins TRBV12-3 or TRBV12-4 to TRBJ2-1, with 7 bases that match TRBD2. The CDR3 has 15 residues. J was trimmed by 6 bases and V by 6 bases; bases with no gene match: 11. Here the CDR3 reads CASSPTAGRCNEQFF. The CDR3 nucleotides are TGTGCCAGCAGCCCAACAGCGGGACGCTGCAATGAGCAGTTCTTC.

In the case of this clonotype: With a much larger clone just one base away, this may be a read error. The chain couples TRBV6-2 or TRBV6-3 to TRBJ2-3; maybe TRBD1 (6 bases). Per the germline V gene, CDR1 is MNHEY and CDR2 is SVGEGT. The CDR3 is 17 residues long. The CDR3 is CASSSQGTGLSTDTQCF. CDR3 in DNA: TGTGCCAGCAGTTCACAGGGAACGGGCCTTAGCACAGATACGCAGTGTTTT.

This clonotype was detected ten times or more. The chain recombines TRBV2 with TRBJ1-1; no clear D. Trimming removed 6 bases from V and 0 bases from J, with 8 bases in between. CDR3 length: 13 residues. Germline V gene lookup returns CDR1 SNHLY and CDR2 FYNNEI. In nucleotides, the CDR3 is TGTGCCAGCAGGTCAGACTTGAACACTGAAGCTTTCTTT. Protein: CASRSDLNTEAFF.

This clonotype was counted many times. The chain combines TRBV10-3 with TRBJ2-3, with 16 bases fitting TRBD2. CDR1 is ENHRY and CDR2 is SYGVKD in the germline V gene. With V trimmed by 2 bases and J by 8 bases, 4 bases remained unmatched. The CDR3 totals 16 residues. CDR3 residues: CAISEGTSGRASTQYF. CDR3 DNA sequence: TGTGCCATCAGTGAGGGGACTAGCGGGAGGGCAAGTACGCAGTATTTT.

This clonotype was seen many times. The chain is built from TRBV5-6 and TRBJ2-5, with 12 positions matching TRBD2. The CDR3 is 17 residues long. With V trimmed by 4 bases and J by 5 bases, 12 bases remained unmatched. Germline CDR1 SGHDT, CDR2 YYEEEE. DNA of the CDR3: TGTGCCAGCAGCCCGGCTAGCGGGGGGGCCTGGTTTGAGACCCAGTACTTC. Amino acids: CASSPASGGAWFETQYF.